The present TCR beta chain was sequenced within a study of tumor-infiltrating lymphocytes in localized non-small cell lung cancer. Remarks on this clone: Its matching antigen is unknown.

General observations from the study: Not all patients were TCR sequenced, owing to tissue quantity. Technical variation could not be separated from intratumor heterogeneity here.

Repertoires were generated with immunoSEQ multiplex PCR, while TCRdb's copy carries only in-frame clones and drops some. In the table there are approximately 15,000 clones, 75% to 85% of which are singletons. This CDR3 contains 11 residues. Deletions cut 0 bases from V and 8 bases from J, with 2 bases between. Germline lookup yields CDR1 SNHLY and CDR2 FYNNEI. Sequenced: uninvolved lung tissue not adjacent to the tumor. This chain uses TRBV2 with TRBJ2-1; D call uncertain. The receptor comes from a human donor with non-small cell lung cancer. The CDR3 bases are TGTGCCAGCAGTGAAGCCGATGAGCAGTTCTTC. Residues: CASSEADEQFF.